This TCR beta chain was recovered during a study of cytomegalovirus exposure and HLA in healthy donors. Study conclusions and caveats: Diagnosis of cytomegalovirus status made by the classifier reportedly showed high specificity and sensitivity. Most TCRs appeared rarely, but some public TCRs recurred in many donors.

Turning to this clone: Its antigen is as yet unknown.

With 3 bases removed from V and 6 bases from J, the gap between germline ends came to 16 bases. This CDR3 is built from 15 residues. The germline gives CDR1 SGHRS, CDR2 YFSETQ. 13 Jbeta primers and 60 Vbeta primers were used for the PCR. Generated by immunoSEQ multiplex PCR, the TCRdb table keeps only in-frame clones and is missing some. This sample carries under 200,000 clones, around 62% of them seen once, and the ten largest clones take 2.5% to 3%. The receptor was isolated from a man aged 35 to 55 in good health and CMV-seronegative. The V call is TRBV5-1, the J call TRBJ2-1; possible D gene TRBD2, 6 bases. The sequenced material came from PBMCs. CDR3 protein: CASSSNAGLGNEQFF. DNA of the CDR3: TGCGCCAGCAGCTCCAACGCGGGACTGGGCAATGAGCAGTTCTTC. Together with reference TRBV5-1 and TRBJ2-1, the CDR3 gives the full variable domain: KAGVTQTPRYLIKTRGQQVTLSCSPISGHRSVSWYQQTPGQGLQFLFEYFSETQRNKGNFPGRFSGRQFSNSRSEMNVSTLELGDSALYLCASSSNAGLGNEQFFGPGTRLTVL.